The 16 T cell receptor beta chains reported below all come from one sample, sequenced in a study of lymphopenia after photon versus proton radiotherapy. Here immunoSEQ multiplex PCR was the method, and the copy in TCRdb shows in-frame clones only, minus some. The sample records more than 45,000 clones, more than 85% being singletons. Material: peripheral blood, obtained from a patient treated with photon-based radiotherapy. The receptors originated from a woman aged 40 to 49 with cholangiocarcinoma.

CDR3 sequence: CASSVSGLSYEQYF. The CDR3, as DNA: TGTGCCAGCAGCGTTAGCGGGTTATCCTACGAGCAGTACTTC. The chain combines TRBV9 with TRBJ2-7, with 7 bases identical to TRBD2. Germline V CDR1 and CDR2: SGDLS, YYNGEE. Unmatched junction bases numbered 3, after V lost 2 bases and J lost 1 base. The CDR3 consists of 14 residues.

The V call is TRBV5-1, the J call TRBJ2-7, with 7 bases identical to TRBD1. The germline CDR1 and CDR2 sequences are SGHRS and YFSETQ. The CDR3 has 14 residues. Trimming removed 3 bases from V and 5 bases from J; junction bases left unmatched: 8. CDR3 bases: TGCGCCAGCAGCTACGAGAGGGGGCTCGACGAGCAGTACTTC. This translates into CASSYERGLDEQYF.

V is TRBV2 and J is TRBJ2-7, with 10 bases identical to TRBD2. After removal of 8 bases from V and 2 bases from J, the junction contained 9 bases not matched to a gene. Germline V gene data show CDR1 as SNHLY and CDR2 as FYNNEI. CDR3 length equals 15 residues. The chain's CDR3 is CASGRTGTSAYEQYF. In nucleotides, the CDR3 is TGTGCCAGCGGCCGAACCGGGACTAGCGCCTACGAGCAGTACTTC.

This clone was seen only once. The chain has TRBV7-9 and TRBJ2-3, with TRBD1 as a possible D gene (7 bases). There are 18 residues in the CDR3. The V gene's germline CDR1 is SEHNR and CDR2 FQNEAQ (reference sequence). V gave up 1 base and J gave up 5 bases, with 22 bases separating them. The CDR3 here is CASSLGWRVGGAGDTQYF. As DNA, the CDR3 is TGTGCCAGCAGCTTAGGCTGGAGGGTAGGGGGCGCGGGAGATACGCAGTATTTT.

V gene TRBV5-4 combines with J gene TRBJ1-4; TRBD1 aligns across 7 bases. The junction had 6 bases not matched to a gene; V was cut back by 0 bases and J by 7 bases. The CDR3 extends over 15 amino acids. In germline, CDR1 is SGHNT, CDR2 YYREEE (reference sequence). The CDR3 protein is CASSLGTGSSEKLFF. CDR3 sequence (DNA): TGTGCCAGCAGCTTGGGGACAGGATCCTCTGAAAAACTGTTTTTT.

The DNA for the CDR3 is TGTGCCAGCTCACCATTGACAGTAGTATACAATGAGCAGTTCTTC. It encodes CASSPLTVVYNEQFF. The gene calls are TRBV18 and TRBJ2-1; the D gene is possibly TRBD1 (5 bases). This CDR3 contains 15 residues. Trimming took 2 bases from V and 4 from J, leaving 12 bases between them. Germline V gene lookup returns CDR1 KGHSH and CDR2 LQKENI.

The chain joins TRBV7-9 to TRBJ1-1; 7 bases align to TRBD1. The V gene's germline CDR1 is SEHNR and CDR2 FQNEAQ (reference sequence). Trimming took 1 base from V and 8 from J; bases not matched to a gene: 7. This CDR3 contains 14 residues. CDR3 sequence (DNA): TGTGCCAGCAGCTTAGATAGACAGGGAAGAGAAGCTTTCTTT. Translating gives CASSLDRQGREAFF.

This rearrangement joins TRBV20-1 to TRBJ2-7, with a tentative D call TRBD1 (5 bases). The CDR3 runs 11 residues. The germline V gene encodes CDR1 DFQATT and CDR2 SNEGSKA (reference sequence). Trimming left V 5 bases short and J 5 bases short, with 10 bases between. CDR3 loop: CSASPGNEQYF. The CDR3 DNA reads TGCAGTGCTTCCCCAGGGAACGAGCAGTACTTC.

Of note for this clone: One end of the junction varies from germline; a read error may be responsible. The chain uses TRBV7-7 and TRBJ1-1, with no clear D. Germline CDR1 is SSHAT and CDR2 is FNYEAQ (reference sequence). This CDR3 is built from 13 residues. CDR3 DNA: TGTGCTAGCAGCTCCAATTGGGACACTGAAGCTTTCTTT. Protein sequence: CASSSNWDTEAFF.

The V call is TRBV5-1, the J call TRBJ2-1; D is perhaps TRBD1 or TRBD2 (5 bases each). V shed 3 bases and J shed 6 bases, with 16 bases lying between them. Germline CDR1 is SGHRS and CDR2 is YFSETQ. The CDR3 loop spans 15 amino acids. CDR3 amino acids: CASSSGNYGGNEQFF. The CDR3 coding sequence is TGCGCCAGCAGCTCCGGGAACTATGGGGGCAATGAGCAGTTCTTC.

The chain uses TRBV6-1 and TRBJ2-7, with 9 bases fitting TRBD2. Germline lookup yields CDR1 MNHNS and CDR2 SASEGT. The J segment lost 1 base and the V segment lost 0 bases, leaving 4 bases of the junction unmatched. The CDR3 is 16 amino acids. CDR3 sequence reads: CASSEASLAGSYEQYF. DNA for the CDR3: TGTGCCAGCAGTGAAGCGAGCCTAGCGGGATCCTACGAGCAGTACTTC.

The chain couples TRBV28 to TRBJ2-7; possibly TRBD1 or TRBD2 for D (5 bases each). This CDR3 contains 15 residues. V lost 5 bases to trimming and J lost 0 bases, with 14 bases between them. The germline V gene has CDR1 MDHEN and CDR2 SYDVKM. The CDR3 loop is CASSRPGTPSYEQYF. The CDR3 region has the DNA TGTGCCAGCAGTCGCCCCGGGACCCCCTCCTACGAGCAGTACTTC.

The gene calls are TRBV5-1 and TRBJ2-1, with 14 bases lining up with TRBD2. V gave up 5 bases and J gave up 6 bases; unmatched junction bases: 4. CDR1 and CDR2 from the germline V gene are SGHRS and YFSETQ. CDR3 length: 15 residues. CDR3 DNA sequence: TGCGCCAGCAGAGAGGGACTAGCGGGAGTCAATGAGCAGTTCTTC. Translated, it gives CASREGLAGVNEQFF. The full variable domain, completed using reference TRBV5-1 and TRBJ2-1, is KAGVTQTPRYLIKTRGQQVTLSCSPISGHRSVSWYQQTPGQGLQFLFEYFSETQRNKGNFPGRFSGRQFSNSRSEMNVSTLELGDSALYLCASREGLAGVNEQFFGPGTRLTVL.

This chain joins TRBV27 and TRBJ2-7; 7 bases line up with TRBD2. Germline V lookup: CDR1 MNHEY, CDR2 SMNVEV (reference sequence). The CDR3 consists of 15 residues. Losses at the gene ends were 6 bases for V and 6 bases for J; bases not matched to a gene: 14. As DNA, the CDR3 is TGTGCCAGCAGACCTAACGGACTAGTGGGAAGCGAGCAGTACTTC. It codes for CASRPNGLVGSEQYF.

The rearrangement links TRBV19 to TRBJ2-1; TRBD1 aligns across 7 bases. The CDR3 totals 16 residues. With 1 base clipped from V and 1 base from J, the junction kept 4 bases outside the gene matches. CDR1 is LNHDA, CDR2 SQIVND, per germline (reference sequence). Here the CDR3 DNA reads TGTGCCAGTAGTATAGCCGGGACAGTTTCCTACAATGAGCAGTTCTTC. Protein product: CASSIAGTVSYNEQFF.

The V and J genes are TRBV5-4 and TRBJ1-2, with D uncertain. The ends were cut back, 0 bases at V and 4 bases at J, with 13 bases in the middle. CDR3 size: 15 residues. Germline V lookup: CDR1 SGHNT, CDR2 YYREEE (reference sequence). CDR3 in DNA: TGTGCCAGCAGCTTGGAGACAAACCCCTCCTATGGCTACACCTTC. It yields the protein CASSLETNPSYGYTF.